Shown below are 25 T cell receptor beta chains from a single sample sequenced in a study of graft-versus-host responses after intestinal transplantation. This table comes from immunoSEQ multiplex PCR, and its TCRdb copy is limited to in-frame clones, with some not included. This sample carries about 120,000 clones, about 93% of them seen once, and the ten largest clones take more than 0.1%. Antigens of these TCRs are unknown. This material consisted of unstimulated CD4+ T cells sorted from spleen or lymph node cells, taken before intestinal transplant. These receptors originate from a human donor who received an intestinal transplant.

This clone was detected once. The V and J genes are TRBV6-5 and TRBJ2-1; 8 bases line up with TRBD2. Germline values: CDR1 MNHEY, CDR2 SVGAGI. The CDR3 has 15 residues. V shed 0 bases and J 7 bases; nucleotides not matched to a gene: 5. CDR3 in DNA: TGTGCCAGCAGTTACTCGGCGGGAGGATGGAATGAGCAGTTCTTC. It translates to CASSYSAGGWNEQFF.

This chain links TRBV5-6 with TRBJ2-1; 9 positions agree with TRBD2. Unmatched junction bases numbered 7, after V lost 0 bases and J lost 6 bases. CDR3 length equals 16 residues. The germline CDR1 and CDR2 sequences are SGHDT and YYEEEE. The CDR3 sequence is CASSLVAGEEGNEQFF. CDR3 nucleotide sequence: TGTGCCAGCAGCTTGGTAGCGGGAGAGGAGGGCAATGAGCAGTTCTTC.

The V gene is TRBV28, the J gene TRBJ2-1; 10 nucleotides match TRBD2. Germline lookup yields CDR1 MDHEN and CDR2 SYDVKM. With V trimmed by 4 bases and J by 9 bases, 9 bases remained unmatched. The CDR3 contains 15 residues. CDR3 sequence reads: CASSSAGGPLGEQFF. The CDR3 nucleotides are TGTGCCAGCAGTTCAGCGGGAGGGCCATTAGGTGAGCAGTTCTTC.

V gene TRBV20-1 combines with J gene TRBJ2-5; tentatively, D is TRBD2 (5 bases). CDR1 is DFQATT, CDR2 SNEGSKA, per germline (reference sequence). This CDR3 is built from 11 residues. Deletions cut 5 bases from V and 4 bases from J, with 8 bases between. The CDR3 DNA sequence: TGCAGTGCTGCGGCGGGAGAGACCCAGTACTTC. Translation gives CSAAAGETQYF.

This rearrangement joins TRBV5-6 to TRBJ2-1, with 12 bases fitting TRBD2. The germline gives CDR1 SGHDT, CDR2 YYEEEE. The CDR3 runs 14 residues. With 0 bases clipped from V and 10 bases from J, the junction kept 2 bases outside the gene matches. The CDR3 here is CASSLGLAGDEQFF. CDR3 DNA sequence: TGTGCCAGCAGCTTGGGACTAGCGGGAGACGAGCAGTTCTTC.

Concerning this clone: A junction end diverges from the germline sequence, so it may reflect a read error. The J gene is TRBJ2-2, the V gene TRBV7-7, with 11 bases fitting TRBD2. Germline V gene sequence: CDR1 SSHAT, CDR2 FNYEAQ (reference sequence). This CDR3 contains 16 residues. In nucleotides, the CDR3 is TGTGCTAGCAGCGCGACTAGCGGGATTAACACCGGGGAGCTGTTTTTT. This gives the protein CASSATSGINTGELFF.

This rearrangement joins TRBV27 to TRBJ2-6, with no clear D. There are 15 residues in the CDR3. CDR1 and CDR2 from the germline V gene are MNHEY and SMNVEV (reference sequence). V was pared by 2 bases and J by 0 bases, with 5 bases between. This CDR3 is CASSLGHSGANVLTF. DNA of the CDR3: TGTGCCAGCAGTTTAGGGCACTCTGGGGCCAACGTCCTGACTTTC.

V gene TRBV5-4 combines with J gene TRBJ2-5; no firm D call. V lost 0 bases and J lost 1, with 4 bases in between. Germline lookup yields CDR1 SGHNT and CDR2 YYREEE (reference sequence). CDR3 length: 13 residues. This CDR3 reads CASSLGSQETQYF. CDR3 coding DNA: TGTGCCAGCAGCTTGGGGAGCCAAGAGACCCAGTACTTC.

This sequence joins TRBV12-5 and TRBJ2-7; 14 nucleotides line up with TRBD2. CDR1 and CDR2 from the germline V gene are LGHNT and FRNRAP. There are 15 residues in the CDR3. Trimming took 6 bases from V and 3 from J; bases not matched to a gene: 4. The CDR3 DNA follows: TGTGCTAGTGGGGACGGGACTAGCGGGAGCTACGAGCAGTACTTC. Translated, it gives CASGDGTSGSYEQYF.

The V gene is TRBV11-2, the J gene TRBJ1-3; D not resolved. Trimming took 5 bases from V and 2 from J, leaving 13 bases between them. The CDR3 is 15 amino acids. Germline CDR1 and CDR2: SGHAT and FQNNGV. CDR3 in amino acids: CASSTQRVPGNTIYF. Written as DNA, the CDR3 is TGTGCCAGCAGCACGCAACGGGTCCCTGGAAACACCATATATTTT.

The chain employs TRBV2 and TRBJ2-7; TRBD2 might be the D (5 bases). CDR1 is SNHLY and CDR2 is FYNNEI in the germline V gene. Trimming removed 8 bases from V and 5 bases from J, with 19 bases in between. The CDR3 is 14 residues long. The CDR3 nucleotides read TGTGCCAGCGGAGAGACAAGTTACGGGAACGAGCAGTACTTC. This encodes CASGETSYGNEQYF.

The V and J genes are TRBV29-1 and TRBJ1-1, with TRBD1 matching 9 bases. The CDR3 spans 13 residues. Germline CDR1 SQVTM, CDR2 ANQGSEA. V shed 6 bases, J shed 0 bases, and the junction held 2 bases outside the gene matches. DNA for the CDR3: TGCAGCGTGGGGACAGGGATGAACACTGAAGCTTTCTTT. Amino acids: CSVGTGMNTEAFF.

V is TRBV5-1 and J is TRBJ2-4; TRBD2 aligns across 7 bases. Germline CDR1 reads SGHRS; CDR2 reads YFSETQ. V trimming: 4 bases; J trimming: 8 bases; junction bases outside the gene matches: 12. This CDR3 is 15 amino acids long. Here the CDR3 reads CASSRLAGTDHIQYF. The CDR3 nucleotides are TGCGCCAGCAGCCGACTAGCCGGAACGGATCACATTCAGTACTTC.

This clone occurred once. This rearrangement joins TRBV6-1 to TRBJ2-7; 10 nucleotides match TRBD2. The junction had 6 bases not matched to a gene; V was cut back by 6 bases and J by 1 base. The germline V gene has CDR1 MNHNS and CDR2 SASEGT. This CDR3 region has 15 residues. The CDR3, as DNA: TGTGCCAGCAGCTATATAGCGGGAGGTTCCTACGAGCAGTACTTC. Its translation is CASSYIAGGSYEQYF.

The rearrangement links TRBV29-1 to TRBJ1-5, with D perhaps TRBD1 (6 bases). The length of the CDR3 is 13 residues. The V and J ends lost 7 bases and 1 base respectively, with 11 bases between them. Germline CDR1 is SQVTM and CDR2 is ANQGSEA. The CDR3 sequence: CSAQDRSNQPQHF. The CDR3 DNA is TGCAGCGCCCAGGACAGAAGCAATCAGCCCCAGCATTTT. The variable domain in full, with the rest retrieved from reference TRBV29-1 and TRBJ1-5, is SAVISQKPSRDICQRGTSLTIQCQVDSQVTMMFWYRQQPGQSLTLIATANQGSEATYESGFVIDKFPISRPNLTFSTLTVSNMSPEDSSIYLCSAQDRSNQPQHFGDGTRLSIL.

The chain links TRBV29-1 to TRBJ2-1; D is unclear. CDR3 length: 11 amino acids. CDR1 and CDR2 from the germline V gene are SQVTM and ANQGSEA. Between the trimmed V and J ends, which lost 4 bases and 3 bases, there was a span of 4 bases. DNA of the CDR3: TGCAGCGTTGCCCTCTACAATGAGCAGTTCTTC. It encodes CSVALYNEQFF.

V and J are TRBV25-1 and TRBJ2-7; no definite D call. The CDR3 is 15 residues long. V dropped 3 bases and J dropped 5 bases, with 17 bases sitting between them. Looked up from germline, CDR1 is MGHDK and CDR2 is SYGVNS. The CDR3 spells CASSDPSRAYDEQYF. The DNA for the CDR3 is TGTGCCAGCAGTGACCCAAGCCGGGCCTACGACGAGCAGTACTTC.

This clone occurred a few times. The chain is built from TRBV10-1 and TRBJ2-7; D uncertain. Germline V gives CDR1 WNHNN, CDR2 SYGVQD (reference sequence). V was shortened by 6 bases and J by 0 bases, with 12 bases between the two germline ends. The CDR3 is 14 residues long. The CDR3 region has the DNA TGCGCCAGCAGCCCGACACTGAGCTCCTACGAGCAGTACTTC. Translating it yields CASSPTLSSYEQYF.

This clone was observed a single time. The V call is TRBV4-1, the J call TRBJ2-3, with D unresolved. CDR3 length equals 11 residues. Trimming cost V 5 bases and J 6 bases, with 6 bases left between them. Germline V lookup: CDR1 MGHRA, CDR2 YSYEKL. The CDR3, as DNA: TGCGCCAGCAGCTCCGCGGATACGCAGTATTTT. Translation gives CASSSADTQYF.

The chain uses TRBV30 and TRBJ2-1; a weak D match, TRBD2 (6 bases). The germline V gene has CDR1 GTSNPN and CDR2 SVGIG (reference sequence). The CDR3 is 17 residues long. With 0 bases removed from V and 2 bases from J, the gap between germline ends came to 17 bases. CDR3 sequence (DNA): TGTGCCTGGAGTGTGACTGTTACGGGGGTTACCTACAATGAGCAGTTCTTC. Residues: CAWSVTVTGVTYNEQFF.

The DNA of the CDR3 is TGTGCCTGGAGTGTTCACGGGGCTGGGGCCAACGTCCTGACTTTC. It translates to CAWSVHGAGANVLTF. J is TRBJ2-6 and V is TRBV30, with D possibly TRBD2 on 5 matching bases. Trimming took off 0 bases at V and 2 bases at J, with 8 bases between the two ends. Per germline, CDR1 GTSNPN and CDR2 SVGIG (reference sequence). CDR3 length equals 15 residues.

This chain connects TRBV6-5 to TRBJ2-7; 10 nucleotides match TRBD2. CDR3 size: 15 residues. In germline, CDR1 is MNHEY, CDR2 SVGAGI. The junction had 6 bases not matched to a gene; V was cut back by 6 bases and J by 1 base. CDR3 in amino acids: CASSYIAGGSYEQYF. The CDR3 nucleotides are TGTGCCAGCAGCTATATAGCGGGAGGTTCCTACGAGCAGTACTTC.

This chain joins TRBV19 and TRBJ2-5, with 7 nucleotides matching TRBD2. This CDR3 contains 16 residues. The germline CDR1 and CDR2 sequences are LNHDA and SQIVND (reference sequence). The V gene end was trimmed by 3 bases and the J gene end by 0 bases; junction bases not matched to a gene: 7. The chain's CDR3 is CASSILGLGNQETQYF. The CDR3 nucleotides are TGTGCCAGTAGTATCCTAGGACTAGGAAACCAAGAGACCCAGTACTTC. Variable domain in full (rest from reference TRBV19 and TRBJ2-5): DGGITQSPKYLFRKEGQNVTLSCEQNLNHDAMYWYRQDPGQGLRLIYYSQIVNDFQKGDIAEGYSVSREKKESFPLTVTSAQKNPTAFYLCASSILGLGNQETQYFGPGTRLLVL.

V gene TRBV28 combines with J gene TRBJ1-2; 7 positions match TRBD1. The CDR3 has 17 residues. Germline CDR1 MDHEN, CDR2 SYDVKM. V gave up 5 bases and J gave up 4 bases; unmatched junction bases: 16. CDR3 region: CASSPPRQGVAGYGYTF. CDR3 in DNA: TGTGCCAGCAGTCCCCCCCGGCAGGGGGTTGCGGGCTATGGCTACACCTTC.

The gene calls are TRBV6-6 and TRBJ2-7, with 8 bases matching TRBD2. Germline CDR1 reads MNHNY; CDR2 reads SVGAGI (reference sequence). After removal of 4 bases from V and 3 bases from J, the junction contained 5 bases not matched to a gene. The CDR3 loop spans 14 amino acids. DNA of the CDR3: TGTGCCAGCAGTTTAGCGGGAAATATCTACGAGCAGTACTTC. As protein: CASSLAGNIYEQYF.